This is a list of T cell receptor beta chains from one sample in a study of T cell responses to AZD1222 COVID-19 vaccine. Profiling relied on immunoSEQ multiplex PCR, and the TCRdb table lists in-frame clones only, not all of them. The sample has roughly 100,000 clones; 85% to 90% are singletons. Material: peripheral blood, obtained on day 0 of AZD1222 vaccination. These receptors all stem from an adult in good health. The CDR3 runs from the conserved cysteine through the conserved F or W. Some rows mark clone size as missing; the rest say once, few, many or name a class of expanded clone.

V: TRBV5-6; length: 15; size: NA; J: TRBJ1-4; CDR3: CASRMRGGTNEKLFF
V: TRBV7-8; length: 13; size: NA; J: TRBJ2-2; CDR3: CASSSREDGELFF
V: TRBV7-9; length: 17; size: NA; J: TRBJ2-1; CDR3: CASSLDSRRRSYNEQFF
V: TRBV6-5; length: 12; size: NA; J: TRBJ1-2; CDR3: CASSQQGSGYTF
V: TRBV5-1; length: 13; size: once; J: TRBJ2-1; CDR3: CASSRASNEWQFF
V: TRBV18; length: 14; size: NA; J: TRBJ2-1; CDR3: CASSPFEAGNEQFF
V: TRBV7-8; length: 15; size: NA; J: TRBJ2-5; CDR3: CASSSPGQRGETQYF
V: TRBV11-1; length: 16; size: NA; J: TRBJ2-7; CDR3: CASSQTHSSPGYEQYF
V: TRBV5-1; length: 13; size: NA; J: TRBJ1-1; CDR3: CASSKEENTEAFF
V: TRBV5-1; length: 16; size: NA; J: TRBJ2-1; CDR3: CASSVPGGTSYNEQFF
V: TRBV4-2; length: 13; size: NA; J: TRBJ2-1; CDR3: CASSRDRNNEQFF
V: TRBV18; length: 17; size: NA; J: TRBJ2-2; CDR3: CASSPPKTSQTSGELFF
V: TRBV16; length: 13; size: NA; J: TRBJ2-7; CDR3: CASSLGQGEKQYF
V: TRBV2; length: 12; size: few; J: TRBJ1-2; CDR3: CASSETAYGYTF
V: TRBV5-1; length: 15; size: once; J: TRBJ2-1; CDR3: CASSLIAGGNNEQFF
V: TRBV7-2; length: 14; size: NA; J: TRBJ1-5; CDR3: CASSLVGSNQPQHF
V: TRBV6-1; length: 13; size: once; J: TRBJ1-5; CDR3: CASSEGRDVPQHF
V: TRBV5-1; length: 15; size: NA; J: TRBJ2-2; CDR3: CASSVDIPSTGELFF
V: TRBV6-2/TRBV6-3; length: 12; size: NA; J: TRBJ1-5; CDR3: CASSLQGQPQHF
V: TRBV9; length: 15; size: NA; J: TRBJ2-7; CDR3: CASSGSIGGAYEQYF
V: TRBV20-1; length: 14; size: NA; J: TRBJ1-2; CDR3: CSASDRGLGYGYTF
V: TRBV6-6; length: 14; size: NA; J: TRBJ1-1; CDR3: CASSSQGGGTEAFF
V: TRBV5-1; length: 16; size: NA; J: TRBJ2-5; CDR3: CASSRISGRHGETQYF
V: TRBV19; length: 14; size: NA; J: TRBJ2-2; CDR3: CASSIDTAGGELFF
V: TRBV7-8; length: 14; size: NA; J: TRBJ1-1; CDR3: CASTLQGASTEAFF
V: TRBV19; length: 15; size: NA; J: TRBJ2-2; CDR3: CASSKIGLASGELFF
V: TRBV5-1; length: 15; size: NA; J: TRBJ2-7; CDR3: CASSMEGLAGYEQYF
V: TRBV6-2/TRBV6-3; length: 15; size: NA; J: TRBJ1-4; CDR3: CASSYSGRGREKLFF
V: TRBV19; length: 16; size: NA; J: TRBJ1-1; CDR3: CASSPGGGALNSEAFF
V: TRBV7-2; length: 14; size: NA; J: TRBJ2-3; CDR3: CASSLAGTTDTQYF
V: TRBV5-6; length: 16; size: NA; J: TRBJ1-5; CDR3: CASSQWGELINQPQHF